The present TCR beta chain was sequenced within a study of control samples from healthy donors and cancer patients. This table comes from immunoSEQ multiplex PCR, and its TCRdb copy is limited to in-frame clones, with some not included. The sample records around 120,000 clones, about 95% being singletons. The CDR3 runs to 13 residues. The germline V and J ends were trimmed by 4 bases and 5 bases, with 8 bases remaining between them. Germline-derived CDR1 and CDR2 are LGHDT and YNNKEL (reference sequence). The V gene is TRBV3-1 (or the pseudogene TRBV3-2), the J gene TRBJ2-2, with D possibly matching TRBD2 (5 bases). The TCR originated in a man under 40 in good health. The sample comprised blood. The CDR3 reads CASSPSGTGELFF. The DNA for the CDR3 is TGTGCCAGCAGCCCCTCGGGGACCGGGGAGCTGTTTTTT.